This T cell receptor (beta chain) came from a study of Ad26.COV2.S vaccination and SARS-CoV-2 variants. Generated by immunoSEQ multiplex PCR, the TCRdb table keeps only in-frame clones and is missing some. This sample has hundreds of thousands of clones; approximately 90% occur once, and the top ten carry approximately 5%. The CDR3 is 17 residues long. Deletions cut 2 bases from V and 0 bases from J, with 16 bases between. CDR1 is MNHEY and CDR2 is SVGEGT in the germline V gene. Sample treatment: around 19 received Ad26.COV2.S at low or high dose, single or two shots; 5 received placebo; per-sample allocation not given. It was on day 63 after the first vaccine or placebo injection that samples were taken.

J is TRBJ2-5 and V is TRBV6-2 or TRBV6-3, with D perhaps given as TRBD1 or TRBD2 (5 bases each). The material sequenced was peripheral blood, taken in a trial of Ad26.COV2.S vaccine versus placebo. This clonotype was sampled from a person between 18 and 65 years old who received the Ad26.COV2.S COVID-19 vaccine or a placebo. The CDR3 DNA is TGTGCCAGCAGTTACGACCCGGGGACGGTGGACCAAGAGACCCAGTACTTC. Protein sequence: CASSYDPGTVDQETQYF.